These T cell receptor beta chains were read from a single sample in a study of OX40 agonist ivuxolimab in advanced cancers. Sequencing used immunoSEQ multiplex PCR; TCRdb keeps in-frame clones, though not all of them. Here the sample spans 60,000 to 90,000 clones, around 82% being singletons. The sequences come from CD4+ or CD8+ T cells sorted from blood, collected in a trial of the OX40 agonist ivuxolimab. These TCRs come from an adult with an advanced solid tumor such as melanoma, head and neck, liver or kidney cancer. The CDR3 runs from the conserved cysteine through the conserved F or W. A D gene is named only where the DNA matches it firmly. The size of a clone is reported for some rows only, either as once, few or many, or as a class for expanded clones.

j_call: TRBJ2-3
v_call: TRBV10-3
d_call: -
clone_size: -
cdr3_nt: TGTGCCATCAGCGCCCTTGGCGGGGGCACAGATACGCAGTATTTT
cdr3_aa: CAISALGGGTDTQYF

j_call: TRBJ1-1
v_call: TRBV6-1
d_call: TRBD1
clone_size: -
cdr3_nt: TGTGCCAGCAGTGTAACCGGGACAGGAGGCACTGAAGCTTTCTTT
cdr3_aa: CASSVTGTGGTEAFF

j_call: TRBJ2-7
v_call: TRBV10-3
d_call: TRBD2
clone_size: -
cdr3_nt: TGTGCCATCAGTGAACTAGCGGGACCCTACGAGCAGTACTTC
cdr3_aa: CAISELAGPYEQYF

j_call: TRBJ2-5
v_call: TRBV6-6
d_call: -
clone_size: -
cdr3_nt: TGTGCCAGCAGTTACTCCAGGGGGGGAGAGACCCAGTACTTC
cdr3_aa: CASSYSRGGETQYF

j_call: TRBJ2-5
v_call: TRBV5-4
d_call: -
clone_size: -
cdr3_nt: TGTGCCAGCAGCCCGGCCGGGGCAGGAGAGACCCAGTACTTC
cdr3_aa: CASSPAGAGETQYF

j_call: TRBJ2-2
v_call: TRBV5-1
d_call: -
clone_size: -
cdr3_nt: TGCGCCAGCAGCTTGGCCGTTACCCCGGGGAACACCGGGGAGCTGTTTTTT
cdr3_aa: CASSLAVTPGNTGELFF

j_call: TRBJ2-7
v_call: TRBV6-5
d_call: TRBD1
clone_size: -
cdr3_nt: TGTGCCAGCAGTTCCGGGACAGGGTACTACGAGCAGTACTTC
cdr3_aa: CASSSGTGYYEQYF

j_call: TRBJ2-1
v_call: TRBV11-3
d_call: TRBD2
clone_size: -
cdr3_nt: TGTGCCAGCAGCGTCGGGACTAGCGGGAGAAGGGATGAGCAGTTCTTC
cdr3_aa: CASSVGTSGRRDEQFF

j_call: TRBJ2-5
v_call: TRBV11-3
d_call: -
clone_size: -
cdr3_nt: TGTGCCAGCAGCCAAGGGGAGACCCAGTACTTC
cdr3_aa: CASSQGETQYF

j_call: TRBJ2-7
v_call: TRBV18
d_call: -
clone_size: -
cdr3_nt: TGTGCCAGCTCAGGGGTGAGGGTCTCCTACGAGCAGTACTTC
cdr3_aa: CASSGVRVSYEQYF

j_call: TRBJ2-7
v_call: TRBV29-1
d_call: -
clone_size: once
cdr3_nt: TGCAGCGTTGTCCAAGGGAAGTTACACGAGCAGTACTTC
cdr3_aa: CSVVQGKLHEQYF

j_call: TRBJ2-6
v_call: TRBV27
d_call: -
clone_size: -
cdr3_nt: TGTGCCAGCCAAGCCCGGCCAGGGGTAGCTGGGGCCAACGTCCTGACTTTC
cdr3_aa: CASQARPGVAGANVLTF

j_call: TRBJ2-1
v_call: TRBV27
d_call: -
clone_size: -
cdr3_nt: TGTGCCAGCAGTTCGGCCTACAATGAGCAGTTCTTC
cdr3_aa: CASSSAYNEQFF

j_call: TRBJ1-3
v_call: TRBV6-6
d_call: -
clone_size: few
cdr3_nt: TGTGCCAGCACCCTCGGGAGGGGGAAGTACACCATATATTTT
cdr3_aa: CASTLGRGKYTIYF

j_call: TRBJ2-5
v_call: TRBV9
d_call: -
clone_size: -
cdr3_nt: TGTGCCAGCAGCTCAGAGGTGGAGACCCAGTACTTC
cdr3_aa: CASSSEVETQYF

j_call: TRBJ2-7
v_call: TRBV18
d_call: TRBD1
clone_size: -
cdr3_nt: TGTGCCAGCTCACCACTCGGGACAGGGTCCTACGAGCAGTACTTC
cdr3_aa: CASSPLGTGSYEQYF

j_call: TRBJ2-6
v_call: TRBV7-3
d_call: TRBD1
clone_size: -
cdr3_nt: TGTGCCAGCAGCTTATCGGCAGGGGGCTCTGGGGCCAACGTCCTGACTTTC
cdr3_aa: CASSLSAGGSGANVLTF

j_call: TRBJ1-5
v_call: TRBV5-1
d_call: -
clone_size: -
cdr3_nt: TGCGCCAGCAGCTTGGAGAGAGGGGATCAGCCCCAGCATTTT
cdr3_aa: CASSLERGDQPQHF

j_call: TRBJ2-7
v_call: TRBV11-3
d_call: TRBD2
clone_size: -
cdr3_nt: TGTGCCAGCAGCTTCCGGGCGGGACTAGCGGGATCTCGCTACGAGCAGTACTTC
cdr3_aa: CASSFRAGLAGSRYEQYF

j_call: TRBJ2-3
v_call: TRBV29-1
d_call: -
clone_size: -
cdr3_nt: TGCAGCGGGTCAGGGGCCCTACGGGTAACGCAGTATTTT
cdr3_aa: CSGSGALRVTQYF

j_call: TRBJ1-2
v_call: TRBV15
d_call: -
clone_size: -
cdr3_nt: TGTGCCACCAGCAGGGCGCAGCGTTCGCTCTATGGCTACACCTTC
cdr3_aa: CATSRAQRSLYGYTF

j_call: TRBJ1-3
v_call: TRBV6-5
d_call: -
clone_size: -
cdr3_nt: TGTGCCAGCAGTTACTCTAGGTCCGGGGGAAACACCATATATTTT
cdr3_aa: CASSYSRSGGNTIYF

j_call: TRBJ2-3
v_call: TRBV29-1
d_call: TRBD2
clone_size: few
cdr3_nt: TGCAGCGTTGTAGCGGGGGGGCTTGATACGCAGTATTTT
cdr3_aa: CSVVAGGLDTQYF

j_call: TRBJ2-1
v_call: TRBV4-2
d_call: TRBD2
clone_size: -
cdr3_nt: TGTGCCAGCAGCACTAGCGGGAGGGCCTACAATGAGCAGTTCTTC
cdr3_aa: CASSTSGRAYNEQFF

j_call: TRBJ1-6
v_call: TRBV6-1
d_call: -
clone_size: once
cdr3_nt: TGTGCCAGCAGAGAGAAACTCTCCTATAATTCACCCCTCCACTTT
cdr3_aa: CASREKLSYNSPLHF

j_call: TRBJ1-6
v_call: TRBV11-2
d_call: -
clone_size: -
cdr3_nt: TGTGCCAGCATCCTCTCAGGGGCTAATTCACCCCTCCACTTT
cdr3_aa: CASILSGANSPLHF

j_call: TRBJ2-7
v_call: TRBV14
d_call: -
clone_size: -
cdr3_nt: TGTGCCAGCAGTAGTCAGCGCCTAGGGGGGCAGTACTTC
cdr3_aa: CASSSQRLGGQYF

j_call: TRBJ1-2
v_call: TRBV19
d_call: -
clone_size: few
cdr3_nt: TGTGCCAGTAGTATCCCAAACCTCGGTGGCTACACCTTC
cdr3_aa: CASSIPNLGGYTF

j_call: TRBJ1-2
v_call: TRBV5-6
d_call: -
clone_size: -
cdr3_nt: TGTGCCAGCACCCAACAGGGTCCTAACTATGGCTACACCTTC
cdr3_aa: CASTQQGPNYGYTF

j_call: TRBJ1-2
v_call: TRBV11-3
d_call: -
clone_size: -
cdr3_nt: TGTGCCAGCAGCTCTCGTGCACCCGCGGATTTGGGGCTAAACTATGGCTACACCTTC
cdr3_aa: CASSSRAPADLGLNYGYTF

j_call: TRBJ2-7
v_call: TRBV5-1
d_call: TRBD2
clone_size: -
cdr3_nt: TGCGCCAGCAGCCAAAAAGGGGAGGGGATGAGTCCGGGAGGGCCTGGCGAGCAGTACTTC
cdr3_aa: CASSQKGEGMSPGGPGEQYF

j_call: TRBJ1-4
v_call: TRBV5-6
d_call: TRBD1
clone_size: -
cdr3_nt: TGTGCCAGCAGCCCAAGGACAGGCAATGAAAAACTGTTTTTT
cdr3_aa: CASSPRTGNEKLFF

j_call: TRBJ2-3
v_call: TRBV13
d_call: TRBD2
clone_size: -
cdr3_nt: TGTGCCAGCAGCCCGGGACTAGCGGGAGGTCCCCATTATTCAGATACGCAGTATTTT
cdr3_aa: CASSPGLAGGPHYSDTQYF

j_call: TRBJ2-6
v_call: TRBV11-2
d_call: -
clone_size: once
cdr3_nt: TGTGCCAGCAGCTTACACCCTTCTGGGGCCAACGTCCTGACTTTC
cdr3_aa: CASSLHPSGANVLTF

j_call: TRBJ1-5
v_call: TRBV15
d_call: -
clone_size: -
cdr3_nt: TGTGCCACCAGCAGAGATAAGGGCAGGGCTCAGCCCCAGCATTTT
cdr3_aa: CATSRDKGRAQPQHF

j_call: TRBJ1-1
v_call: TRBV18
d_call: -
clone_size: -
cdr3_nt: TGTGCCAGCTCACCAGCATTGAACACTGAAGCTTTCTTT
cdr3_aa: CASSPALNTEAFF

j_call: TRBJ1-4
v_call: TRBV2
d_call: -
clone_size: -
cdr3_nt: TGTGCCAGCAGAACGGGGGGGGCGAGGAATGAAAAACTGTTTTTT
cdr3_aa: CASRTGGARNEKLFF

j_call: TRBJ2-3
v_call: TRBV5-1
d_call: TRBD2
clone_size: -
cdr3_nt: TGCGCCAGCGACACGGGGGGGTCCGGTACGCAGTATTTT
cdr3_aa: CASDTGGSGTQYF

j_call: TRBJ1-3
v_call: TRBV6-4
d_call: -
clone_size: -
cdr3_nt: TGTGCCAGCAGTGACCTTATCTGGGGAGTCGTTTGGAGAGCTGGAAACACCATATATTTT
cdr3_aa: CASSDLIWGVVWRAGNTIYF

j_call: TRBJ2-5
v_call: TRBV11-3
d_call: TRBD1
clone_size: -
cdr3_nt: TGTGCCAGCAGCCCTCGGACAGGGGAAGGGACCCAGTACTTC
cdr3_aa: CASSPRTGEGTQYF

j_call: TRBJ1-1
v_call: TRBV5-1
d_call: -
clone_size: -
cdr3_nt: TGCGCCAGCAGCCCAGGGACGGTGAACACTGAAGCTTTCTTT
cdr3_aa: CASSPGTVNTEAFF

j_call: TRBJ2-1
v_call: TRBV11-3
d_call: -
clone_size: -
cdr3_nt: TGTGCCAGCAGATCCGCCTACAATGAGCAGTTCTTC
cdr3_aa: CASRSAYNEQFF

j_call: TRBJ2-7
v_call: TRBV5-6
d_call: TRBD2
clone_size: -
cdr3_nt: TGTGCCAGCAGCTTGGCCGGGACTAGCGCCTTCTACGAGCAGTACTTC
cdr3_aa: CASSLAGTSAFYEQYF

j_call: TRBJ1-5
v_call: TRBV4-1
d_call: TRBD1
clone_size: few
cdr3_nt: TGCGCCAGCAGCCAAGGACGGGACAGGGACTATCAGCCCCAGCATTTT
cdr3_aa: CASSQGRDRDYQPQHF

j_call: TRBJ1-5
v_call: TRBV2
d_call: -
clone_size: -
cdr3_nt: TGTGCCAGCGCCGGCGCTGCCCAGCATTTT
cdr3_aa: CASAGAAQHF

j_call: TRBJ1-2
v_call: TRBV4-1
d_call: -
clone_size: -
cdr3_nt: TGCGCCAGCAGCCAACCCCGGGACGCCCCCATCTATGGCTACACCTTC
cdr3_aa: CASSQPRDAPIYGYTF

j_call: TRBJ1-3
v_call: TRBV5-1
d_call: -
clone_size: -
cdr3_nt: TGCGCCAGCAGCGAGGGAAACACCATATATTTT
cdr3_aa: CASSEGNTIYF

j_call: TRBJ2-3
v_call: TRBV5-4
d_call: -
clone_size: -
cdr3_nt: TGTGCCAGCAGCCAAGGGGACCCATTATTAACAGATACGCAGTATTTT
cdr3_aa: CASSQGDPLLTDTQYF

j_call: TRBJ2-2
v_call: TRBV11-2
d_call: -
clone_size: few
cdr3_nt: TGTGCCAGCAGCTCCTTTGGCGGGACCGGGGAGCTGTTTTTT
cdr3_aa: CASSSFGGTGELFF

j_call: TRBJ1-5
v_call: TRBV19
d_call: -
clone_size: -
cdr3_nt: TGTGCCAGTACACAGGATGTTTGGGGGCAGCCCCAGCATTTT
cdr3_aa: CASTQDVWGQPQHF

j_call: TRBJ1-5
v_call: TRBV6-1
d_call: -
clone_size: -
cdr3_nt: TGTGCCAGCAGTGAAGAAGGAACAGCTAATCAGCCCCAGCATTTT
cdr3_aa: CASSEEGTANQPQHF

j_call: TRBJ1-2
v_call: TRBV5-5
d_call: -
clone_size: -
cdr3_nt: TGTGCCAGCAGCTTGTCAGGGACTAACTATGGCTACACCTTC
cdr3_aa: CASSLSGTNYGYTF

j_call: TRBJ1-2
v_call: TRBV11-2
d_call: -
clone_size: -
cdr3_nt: TGTGCCAGCAGCATTGGGGGGGTGGCTGGCTACACCTTC
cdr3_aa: CASSIGGVAGYTF

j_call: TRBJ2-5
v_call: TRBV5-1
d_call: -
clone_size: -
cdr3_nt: TGCGCCAGCAGCCAAACAGGTATAGAGACCCAGTACTTC
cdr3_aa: CASSQTGIETQYF

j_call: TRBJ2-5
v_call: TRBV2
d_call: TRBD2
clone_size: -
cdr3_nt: TGTGCCAGCAGGGCGGGGGGGCCTAGGGAGACCCAGTACTTC
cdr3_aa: CASRAGGPRETQYF